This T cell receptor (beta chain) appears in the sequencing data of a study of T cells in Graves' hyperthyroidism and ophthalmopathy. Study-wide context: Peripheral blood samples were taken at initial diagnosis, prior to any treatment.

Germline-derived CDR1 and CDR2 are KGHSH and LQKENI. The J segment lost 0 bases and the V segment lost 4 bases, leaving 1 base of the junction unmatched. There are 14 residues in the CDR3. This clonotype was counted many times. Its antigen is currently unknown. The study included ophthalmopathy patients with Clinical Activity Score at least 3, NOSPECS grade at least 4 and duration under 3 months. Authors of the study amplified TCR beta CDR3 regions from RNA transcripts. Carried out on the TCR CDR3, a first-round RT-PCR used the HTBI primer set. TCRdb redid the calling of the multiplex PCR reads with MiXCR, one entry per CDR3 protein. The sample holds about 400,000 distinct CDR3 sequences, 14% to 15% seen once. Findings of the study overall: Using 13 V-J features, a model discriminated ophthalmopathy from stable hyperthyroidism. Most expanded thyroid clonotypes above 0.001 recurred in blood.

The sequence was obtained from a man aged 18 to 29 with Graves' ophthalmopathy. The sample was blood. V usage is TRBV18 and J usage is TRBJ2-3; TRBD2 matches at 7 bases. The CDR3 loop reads CASSRDYSTDTQYF. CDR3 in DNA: TGTGCCAGCTCACGGGACTACAGCACAGATACGCAGTATTTT.